Listed here are 10 T cell receptor beta chains from one sample, sequenced in a study of T cells in Graves' hyperthyroidism and ophthalmopathy. RNA transcripts yielded amplified TCR beta CDR3 regions. An initial round of RT-PCR targeting the TCR CDR3 relied on the HTBI primer set. In TCRdb, the multiplex PCR reads were re-called with MiXCR into one record per CDR3 protein. The sample lists approximately 600,000 distinct CDR3 sequences; roughly 15% were seen once. The sequenced sample consisted of blood. These receptors all stem from a woman aged 40 to 50 with Graves' ophthalmopathy.

Ten or more counts support this clonotype. The chain has TRBV29-1 and TRBJ2-7; 12 positions match TRBD2. Germline loops: CDR1 SQVTM, CDR2 ANQGSEA. The CDR3 extends over 13 amino acids. V was clipped by 6 bases and J by 4 bases; unmatched bases: 4. The CDR3 DNA is TGCAGCGTCGGGGGACTAGCGGGTTACGAGCAGTACTTC. Its protein product is CSVGGLAGYEQYF.

There are a few counts of this clonotype. The V gene is TRBV7-3, the J gene TRBJ2-5; D is unclear. V was clipped by 3 bases and J by 4 bases, with 15 bases between them. The CDR3 runs to 15 residues. Germline V gene data show CDR1 as SGHTA and CDR2 as FQGTGA. CDR3 DNA: TGTGCCAGCAGCTTGGGCCGCATGGGATTAGAGACCCAGTACTTC. Protein sequence: CASSLGRMGLETQYF.

V is TRBV7-9 and J is TRBJ2-5; D remains ambiguous. The V end was cut by 5 bases, the J end by 0 bases, with 10 bases between. The germline V gene encodes CDR1 SEHNR and CDR2 FQNEAQ (reference sequence). The CDR3 is made up of 14 amino acids. CDR3 nucleotide sequence: TGTGCCAGCAGCATCCCTAGTTACCAAGAGACCCAGTACTTC. Amino acid sequence: CASSIPSYQETQYF.

This clonotype was recorded many times. The rearrangement uses TRBV20-1 and TRBJ2-7; D not resolved. The germline V and J ends were trimmed by 1 base and 2 bases, with 12 bases remaining between them. Germline loops: CDR1 DFQATT, CDR2 SNEGSKA (reference sequence). This CDR3 has 14 residues. Here the CDR3 reads CSARVPGETYEQYF. The CDR3 coding sequence is TGCAGTGCTAGAGTACCAGGAGAAACCTACGAGCAGTACTTC.

There are many counts of this clonotype. The rearrangement links TRBV27 to TRBJ1-2; 7 nucleotides match TRBD1. The length of the CDR3 is 13 residues. With V trimmed by 7 bases and J by 3 bases, 5 bases remained unmatched. Germline V lookup: CDR1 MNHEY, CDR2 SMNVEV (reference sequence). The CDR3 sequence is CASKTGAHYGYTF. The CDR3 nucleotides are TGTGCCAGCAAAACAGGGGCCCACTATGGCTACACCTTC.

This clonotype was seen ten or more times. This chain links TRBV6-5 with TRBJ2-5; TRBD2 matches 8 bases. The V segment lost 2 bases and the J segment 0 bases; nucleotides outside the gene matches: 2. The CDR3 loop spans 15 amino acids. Germline V gene lookup returns CDR1 MNHEY and CDR2 SVGAGI. CDR3 region: CASSYLGRDQETQYF. The DNA of the CDR3 is TGTGCCAGCAGTTACCTCGGGAGGGACCAAGAGACCCAGTACTTC.

This clonotype has a count of ten or more. This sequence joins TRBV11-2 and TRBJ1-2, with 8 bases aligning to TRBD1. This CDR3 is built from 15 residues. J was trimmed by 4 bases and V by 5 bases; bases with no gene match: 9. Germline V gene data show CDR1 as SGHAT and CDR2 as FQNNGV. CDR3 in DNA: TGTGCCAGCAGCACCCGGACAGGGCGGATCTATGGCTACACCTTC. Protein sequence: CASSTRTGRIYGYTF.

Remarks on this clonotype: A clone one base away is much larger, so this may be a read error. The chain joins TRBV7-9 to TRBJ1-2; perhaps TRBD1 as D (6 bases). CDR1 is SEHNR and CDR2 is FQNEAQ in the germline V gene (reference sequence). The CDR3 loop spans 14 amino acids. For the CDR3, the DNA is TGTGCCAGCAGCCTTGAAGGGGGAGGGTATGGCTACGCCTTC. As protein: CASSLEGGGYGYAF. The full variable domain, with the rest looked up from reference TRBV7-9 and TRBJ1-2, is DTGVSQNPRHKITKRGQNVTFRCDPISEHNRLYWYRQTLGQGPEFLTYFQNEAQLEKSRLLSDRFSAERPKGSFSTLEIQRTEQGDSAMYLCASSLEGGGYGYAFGSGTRLTVV.

In its sample, this clonotype was seen many times. The chain carries TRBV10-3 and TRBJ1-1; 7 bases align to TRBD1. Trimming at V came to 4 bases and at J to 7 bases, leaving 3 bases not matched to a gene. This CDR3 has 12 residues. Germline V gives CDR1 ENHRY, CDR2 SYGVKD. CDR3 loop: CAISAGGGEAFF. In DNA, the CDR3 is TGTGCCATCAGTGCAGGGGGTGGTGAAGCTTTCTTT.

This clonotype has a count of ten or more. CDR3 protein: CASSSSLATQYF. CDR3 in DNA: TGTGCCAGCAGTTCCTCCCTTGCTACGCAGTATTTT. The rearrangement uses TRBV28 and TRBJ2-3; D is uncertain. Germline CDR1 reads MDHEN; CDR2 reads SYDVKM. The CDR3 is 12 residues long. The V and J ends lost 4 bases and 8 bases respectively, with 10 bases between them.